Below, 9 T cell receptor beta chains from the same sample are listed, as sequenced in a study of glioma-infiltrating T cells. Amplification of TCR alpha and beta CDR3 regions from RNA used iRepertoire nested multiplex PCR. In TCRdb, the multiplex PCR reads were re-called with MiXCR into one record per CDR3 protein. The table records about 400,000 distinct CDR3 sequences, 41% of them present only once. The sample taken for sequencing was glioma tissue, nonneoplastic brain tissue, or PBMCs (not recorded which). Every receptor here comes from a human donor with low-grade glioma or glioblastoma, undergoing nonglioma brain surgery, or in good health (not recorded which).

The chain has TRBV5-1 and TRBJ1-2; D is possibly TRBD1 (6 bases). The length of the CDR3 is 14 residues. Trimming removed 5 bases from V and 2 bases from J, with 13 bases in between. Germline V CDR1 and CDR2: SGHRS, YFSETQ. For the CDR3, the DNA is TGCGCCAGCAGGGGTGGACAGACAAACTATGGCTACACCTTC. Amino acid sequence: CASRGGQTNYGYTF.

This rearrangement joins TRBV27 to TRBJ2-7, with D perhaps being TRBD1 or TRBD2 (5 bases each). Germline CDR1 MNHEY, CDR2 SMNVEV (reference sequence). The CDR3 extends over 16 amino acids. V was cut by 6 bases and J by 2 bases, with 20 bases left in between. Here the CDR3 DNA reads TGTGCCAGCAGCCAAGCTCCCGGGACGGGTACCTACGAGCAGTACTTC. Protein: CASSQAPGTGTYEQYF.

This chain uses TRBV20-1 with TRBJ2-7, with no clear D. Germline values: CDR1 DFQATT, CDR2 SNEGSKA (reference sequence). V lost 0 bases to trimming and J lost 5 bases, with 17 bases between them. The CDR3 contains 15 residues. The DNA for the CDR3 is TGCAGTGCTAGAGATAGTAAGAAGGGATTTGACGAGCAGTACTTC. Translated: CSARDSKKGFDEQYF.

On this clonotype: A much bigger clone sits one base away, suggesting this may be a read error. The J gene is TRBJ1-1, the V gene TRBV6-2 or TRBV6-3, with D perhaps TRBD1 (6 bases). The CDR3 totals 15 residues. Germline CDR1 and CDR2: MNHEY and SVGEGT. The CDR3 region is CASSYSIVRGTEASF. The CDR3 DNA reads as TGTGCCAGCAGTTACTCGATCGTCAGGGGCACTGAAGCTTCCTTT.

This clonotype was detected many times. This sequence joins TRBV6-2 or TRBV6-3 and TRBJ2-1; TRBD2 is a possible D gene (5 bases). V gave up 6 bases and J gave up 7 bases, with 16 bases separating them. The V gene's germline CDR1 is MNHEY and CDR2 SVGEGT. The CDR3 is 14 amino acids. The CDR3 DNA follows: TGTGCCAGCAGGCCCGCGGGCAGTTCGAATGAGCAGTTCTTC. It yields the protein CASRPAGSSNEQFF.

Points on this clonotype: A read error may be the cause here, since a much bigger clone is one base away. This rearrangement joins TRBV6-6 to TRBJ2-4; D perhaps matches TRBD2 (6 bases). This CDR3 is 14 amino acids long. V shed 6 bases and J shed 8 bases, with 17 bases lying between them. Per germline, CDR1 MNHNY and CDR2 SVGAGI (reference sequence). DNA of the CDR3: TGTGCCAGCAGCCAAGAACGACCTAGCGACATTCAGTACTTC. Protein sequence: CASSQERPSDIQYF.

A note on this clonotype: The final CDR3 position lacks the conserved phenylalanine or tryptophan, pointing to a likely read error. The chain is built from TRBV5-5 and TRBJ2-3; 12 nucleotides match TRBD2. The germline V gene encodes CDR1 SGHKS and CDR2 YYEKEE (reference sequence). V dropped 5 bases and J dropped 5; count of bases not matched to a gene: 3. The CDR3 sequence is 14 residues long. The chain's CDR3 is CASSRLAGEDTQYL. The CDR3 DNA is TGTGCCAGCAGTAGACTAGCGGGAGAAGATACGCAGTATCTT.

This clonotype was seen ten or more times. J is TRBJ2-1 and V is TRBV4-1; D not resolved. The germline V and J ends were trimmed by 3 bases and 9 bases, with 6 bases remaining between them. CDR1 and CDR2 (germline): MGHRA, YSYEKL. This CDR3 contains 11 residues. The DNA for the CDR3 is TGCGCCAGCAGCCAGAGTGGTGAGCAGTTCTTC. Its protein product is CASSQSGEQFF.

This clonotype occurred a few times. J is TRBJ2-1 and V is TRBV6-4, with 12 bases fitting TRBD2. The CDR3 contains 16 residues. Germline V gene lookup returns CDR1 MRHNA and CDR2 SNTAGT. The junction had 6 bases not matched to a gene; V was cut back by 2 bases and J by 7 bases. CDR3 residues: CASSDQTSGRQNEQFF. DNA of the CDR3: TGTGCCAGCAGTGACCAGACTAGCGGGAGACAGAATGAGCAGTTCTTC.